The sequence of this TCR beta chain was determined in a study of cytomegalovirus exposure and HLA in healthy donors (dated by TCRdb to 2016 to 2017). Study-level background: According to an earlier analysis of several hundred of the donors, roughly 180 million T cells yielded 117 million unique TCR beta sequences and 276 Gb of sequence data. An early release that covered about 600 HLA-typed donors contained around 300 gigabases of sequencing data and tens of millions of unique TCR sequences. The genetic ancestry cluster associated with self-reported Caucasian donors included about 81% of the roughly 400 genotyped donors. The study was designed to test whether signatures of past pathogen exposure could be identified by cataloging public T cell receptors. The study used immunosequencing to profile the T cell repertoires of approximately 690 subjects and linked those repertoires to cytomegalovirus serostatus. Along with the 666-subject first cohort, a separate validation cohort of 120 different subjects was used. The study combined high-throughput TCR immunosequencing, statistical association of individual TCRs with disease status, and machine learning to predict cytomegalovirus infection status. To study patterns of TCR occurrence, a later analysis re-analyzed previously published TCR beta repertoires from 550 to 800 donors and added high-resolution HLA genotyping. In the later analysis, no new phenotypic data were used to find candidate immune exposures; instead, reliance was placed on TCR beta sequences and their occurrence across donors. An earlier analysis of 587 of the donors applied high-throughput TCR beta sequencing to assess whether each TCR beta V gene segment acted as functional or pseudogenic. Donor age, sex, ethnicity and CMV serostatus were compiled together with the repertoire data. A later genetic analysis used genome-wide SNP genotypes for about 65% of the roughly 670 donors, treating that subset as a discovery cohort. Every repertoire in the discovery cohort had been generated on one and the same sequencing platform. HLA typing included class I and class II loci at four-digit resolution. Typing coverage differed by locus: A, B, C, DRB1 and DQB1 were typed in roughly 629-630 donors, DQA1 in about 550, DPA1 in approximately 610, and DPB1 in 472. Five DR-DQ haplotypes were treated as single units for association and clustering because of strong linkage in the cohort. Among some 400 genotyped donors of the cohort, an average of 235,054 unique TCR beta nucleotide sequences were sequenced per donor, around a sixth of them non-productive.

General findings and caveats noted by the study authors: In a later analysis, HLA-associated TCR beta chains showed more clonal expansion and lower generation probabilities than non-associated chains that were equally common. In a later analysis, TCR association rates were found to vary across HLA loci, with the most associated TCRs seen for DRB1 alleles and the fewest for HLA-C alleles. CMV serostatus was the only immune exposure information available for the cohort. In a later genetic analysis, a missense DCLRE1C variant was associated with V-gene and J-gene trimming of TCR beta chains, and the association was replicated in an independent cohort. A later analysis reported that several top co-occurrence clusters appeared linked to parvovirus B19, influenza, CMV and Epstein-Barr virus. Because the 87-base-pair reads could not distinguish some IMGT-functional V segments, including TRBV6-2 and TRBV6-3, those segments were excluded. Because counts were too low, around 17 rarely observed V segments, including chromosome 9 orphons, were left out of the earlier analysis of some 640 of the donors. An earlier analysis of approximately 540 of the donors showed that most TCR beta V segments appeared in productive rearrangements either about 87% or about 30% of the time, which broadly matched IMGT annotations. According to a later genetic analysis, donors in an Asian-associated ancestry cluster had fewer N-insertions in productive TCRs than the approximately 630-donor mean. Presence/absence analyses assumed roughly uniform sequencing depth across donors, an assumption that may not hold. Specific HLA alleles were associated with roughly 17,000 TCR beta sequences at a false discovery rate of 0.05 in a later analysis. According to the authors, the approach could potentially be generalized to other disease states and immunological phenotypes. The sequencing pipeline was judged likely to have produced a cluster of highly shared sequence variants as a technical artifact. The study gave a list of about 170 TCR beta chains associated with cytomegalovirus. A later analysis found that most CMV-associated TCR beta chains appeared HLA-restricted, with HLA associations seemingly driven largely by CMV exposure. A further reported finding was that TCR beta sequences accurately predicted the HLA-A and HLA-B alleles for most subjects in the first cohort. Three of the identified cytomegalovirus-associated TCR beta chains were confirmed in vitro to be specific for cytomegalovirus antigens. The cohort was sequenced for TCR beta chains only, and without alpha or paired-chain data the features that could be detected were limited. Because HLA typing was unavailable for some donors at each locus, only the typed subset was used in association tests. Across donors, most TCR sequences were observed very rarely, whereas some public TCRs were present in many individuals. Assigning TCR associations to individual alleles was difficult when HLA alleles, especially DR and DQ, strongly co-occurred. Correlated functional status among segregating V segments might reflect linkage disequilibrium, but an unknown experimental factor could not be ruled out. The classifier was reported to diagnose cytomegalovirus status with high specificity and sensitivity in both the original and validation cohorts.

Receptor amplification or capture employed the immunoSEQ multiplex PCR assay. For the multiplex PCR, a mixture combining 60 forward primers for TCR Vbeta segments and 13 reverse primers for TCR Jbeta segments was used. The CDR3 region of rearranged TCR beta genes was amplified from genomic DNA with a multiplex PCR assay. The amplified TCR beta libraries were sequenced on the Illumina HiSeq System as 87-base-pair reads. The source study handled its data this way. Across the 670 or so repertoires, a later analysis counted some 80 million unique TCR beta chains, roughly 11 million of which were shared by at least two donors. Raw reads were error-corrected and collapsed into unique sequences by a nearest-neighbor algorithm in which closely related sequences were merged to remove PCR and sequencing errors. V, D and J gene segments were assigned by aligning CDR3 sequences to IMGT reference sequences. For a sequence to be retained, at least a six-nucleotide match to both a V gene segment and a J gene segment was required. Rearrangements were called productive when the CDR3 lacked stop codons and stayed in frame with V and J; all others were non-productive. CDR3 was defined according to IMGT convention as the region running from the second conserved V-encoded cysteine to the conserved J-encoded phenylalanine. The earlier analysis of 500 to 750 of the donors excluded any sequence lacking an unambiguous match to a single V gene segment. An earlier analysis of fewer than 750 of the donors classified V segments as functional when productive rearrangements were above 56.7% and as segregating when the standard deviation between donors was above 5%. A statistical classification framework was developed to diagnose cytomegalovirus status using the catalog of TCR beta chain sequences. A later analysis assigned V and J genes by comparing TCR nucleotide sequences with IMGT/GENE-DB human TR gene sequences. In a later analysis, CDR3 sequences and most-parsimonious VDJ recombination scenarios were assigned using the TCRdist pipeline. In a later analysis, every TCR beta chain was defined by the combination of its CDR3 amino acid sequence and its V-gene family, and reads without a unique V-gene family were dropped. In a later analysis, approximately 640 highly shared, low-generation-probability nucleotide sequences were removed to address suspected cross-contamination and a sequencing artifact. In a later analysis, a clonal expansion index was calculated for each public chain from normalized within-repertoire ranks of inferred template counts. In a later analysis, generation probabilities were computed with a VDJ recombination model fitted to out-of-frame rearrangements, and the resulting probabilities were checked against IGoR. A later analysis scored TCR-TCR, TCR-HLA and TCR-CMV co-occurrence with hypergeometric tests, applying a repertoire-size bias correction to TCR pairs. To estimate false discovery rates, a later analysis permuted the HLA or CMV assignments 20 times. In a later analysis, co-occurring TCRs were grouped using DBSCAN, with TCRdist sequence similarity added in when clustering inside HLA-allele-positive subsets. For co-occurrence clustering, repertoires with fewer than 30,000 or more than 120,000 public chains were excluded, along with a handful of repertoires with anomalous nucleotide sharing. Sourced from immuneACCESS, this table was stored by TCRdb with only in-frame sequences that have V and J called. A share of the clones is absent; for the studies checked, an unresolved V gene accounts for under half, and the remainder has no known explanation. From that table come the V and J calls and clone size; the DNA was used to work out D and trimming. The sample table lists 58,000 or so clones, more than 70% of them with a count of one. The top ten constitute less than 25% of the sample.

From cysteine to phenylalanine, the CDR3 is 15 amino acids long. The CDR3 DNA has 45 bases and is translated from base 1. The germline V gene (reference sequence) supplies CDR1 SEHNR and CDR2 FQNEAQ. Ends trimmed: V by 0 bases, J by 4 bases; bases unmatched to a gene: 3. This clone was detected a few times. Its antigen is not yet known. No per-base quality is available; no much larger clone lies one base away. In total, roughly 710 healthy bone marrow donors made up the cohort. Cohort members were all nominally healthy when sampled, although unrecorded immune exposures were likely present. The donor tested CMV seropositive and was one of the 289 seropositive cohort members. A peripheral blood sample was provided by each donor, and peripheral blood mononuclear cells were used for TCR beta sequencing. Genomic DNA extraction from the blood cell samples was performed with the Qiagen DNeasy Blood Extraction Kit.

The sample comprised PBMCs. This sequence was found in a middle-aged woman in good health and CMV-seropositive. This sequence uses TRBV7-9 and TRBJ1-1, with 9 middle bases fitting TRBD1. The DNA reads as follows: TGTGCCAGCAGCTTAGCGACAGGGGGGACCACTGAAGCTTTCTTT. The resulting protein is CASSLATGGTTEAFF.